This is a list of T cell receptor beta chains from one sample in a study of tissue T cells after allogeneic stem cell transplantation. Generated by immunoSEQ multiplex PCR, the TCRdb table keeps only in-frame clones and is missing some. The sample records about 3,900 clones, approximately 69% being singletons. Specimen: left colon tissue, collected at autopsy. The source is a woman between 18 and 50 years old with breast cancer. Both conserved end residues are part of each CDR3. Fields, in order: clone size, V gene, CDR3 length, J gene, D gene, CDR3 protein, CDR3 DNA. D genes are given only for firm matches. Size is stated for part of the rows, as once, few or many counts, or as a class when the clone is expanded.

.,TRBV7-2,14,TRBJ1-3,.,CASLASFSGNTIYF,TGTGCCAGCCTAGCGTCTTTCTCTGGAAACACCATATATTTT
large,TRBV28,14,TRBJ1-3,.,CASRVAGDGNTIYF,TGTGCCAGCAGGGTAGCGGGTGATGGAAACACCATATATTTT
.,TRBV5-5,14,TRBJ1-5,.,CASSLRDGNQPQHF,TGTGCCAGCAGCTTAAGGGATGGCAATCAGCCCCAGCATTTT
.,TRBV4-2,17,TRBJ2-3,TRBD2,CASSQEPSGRASDTQYF,TGTGCCAGCAGCCAAGAACCCAGCGGGAGGGCCTCAGATACGCAGTATTTT
large,TRBV5-6,15,TRBJ1-4,.,CASRYKGGPNEKLFF,TGTGCCAGCAGATACAAGGGGGGACCAAATGAAAAACTGTTTTTT
once,TRBV6-6,14,TRBJ2-3,.,CASTHSRDTDTQYF,TGTGCCAGCACCCACTCGCGGGACACAGATACGCAGTATTTT
large,TRBV5-4,15,TRBJ1-1,TRBD1,CASSRSTGDNTEAFF,TGTGCCAGCAGCCGGTCTACAGGGGATAACACTGAAGCTTTCTTT
.,TRBV7-2,14,TRBJ2-7,.,CASSLYGSTHEQYF,TGTGCCAGCAGCTTATACGGGAGTACCCACGAGCAGTACTTC
.,TRBV12-3/TRBV12-4,13,TRBJ2-1,.,CASSLRPDNEQFF,TGTGCCAGCAGTTTAAGGCCGGACAATGAGCAGTTCTTC
.,TRBV6-6,14,TRBJ2-1,.,CASRGGGQYNEQFF,TGTGCCAGCAGAGGGGGGGGGCAATACAATGAGCAGTTCTTC
.,TRBV7-2,15,TRBJ1-4,.,CASSQNAGGDEKLFF,TGTGCCAGCAGCCAAAATGCGGGGGGAGATGAAAAACTGTTTTTT
.,TRBV20-1,11,TRBJ2-2,.,CSAPTRGELFF,TGCAGTGCTCCTACCCGGGGGGAGCTGTTTTTT
.,TRBV5-1,11,TRBJ2-7,.,CASSLEGEWYF,TGCGCCAGCAGCTTGGAAGGGGAGTGGTACTTC
.,TRBV9,14,TRBJ2-3,TRBD2,CASSRGGFADTQYF,TGTGCCAGCTCTCGCGGGGGATTCGCAGATACGCAGTATTTT